The next 14 T cell receptor beta chains were all read from a single sample in a study of radiation and T cells in renal cell carcinoma. Indicated time point: blood 2 weeks post-SBRT. The treatment: 15 Gy SBRT to primary tumor, nephrectomy 4 weeks later. Method: immunoSEQ multiplex PCR; TCRdb's copy keeps in-frame clones and lacks some. This sample has tens of thousands of clones, with about 86% found just once. The specimen was blood, collected from a patient whose treatment included radiotherapy and nephrectomy. All receptors come from a woman aged 45-65 years with renal cell carcinoma.

This sequence joins TRBV4-1 and TRBJ2-4; weak D call: TRBD1 (6 bases). Germline CDR1 and CDR2: MGHRA and YSYEKL. The CDR3 covers 14 residues. The V gene lost 3 bases and the J gene lost 4 bases, with 10 bases spanning the gap. CDR3 bases: TGCGCCAGCAGCCATCCAGACAGGAAAAACATTCAGTACTTC. This codes for CASSHPDRKNIQYF.

V is TRBV7-2 and J is TRBJ2-1, with D perhaps matching TRBD1 (5 bases). V shed 4 bases and J shed 0 bases, with 22 bases lying between them. The V gene's germline CDR1 is SGHTA and CDR2 FQGNSA. This CDR3 is 19 amino acids long. Written as DNA, the CDR3 is TGTGCCAGCAGCTCCCCCCGTAAAGGGGAACATCGCTCCTACAATGAGCAGTTCTTC. It translates to CASSSPRKGEHRSYNEQFF.

J is TRBJ2-1 and V is TRBV28; 7 bases are a match to TRBD2. V was pared by 5 bases and J by 4 bases, with 11 bases of the junction left unmatched. The CDR3 extends over 16 amino acids. Germline CDR1 and CDR2: MDHEN and SYDVKM. As DNA, the CDR3 is TGTGCCAGCAGTACGTTATGGGGAGGGAGATACAATGAGCAGTTCTTC. Protein product: CASSTLWGGRYNEQFF.

This clone was seen only once. V gene TRBV15 combines with J gene TRBJ2-5, with D tentatively TRBD1 (6 bases). The CDR3 sequence is 15 residues long. Trimming cost V 1 base and J 3 bases, with 12 bases left between them. Germline CDR1 is LNHNV and CDR2 is YYDKDF (reference sequence). CDR3 amino acids: CATSRAGVIKETQYF. The CDR3 nucleotides read TGTGCCACCAGCAGAGCAGGGGTGATAAAAGAGACCCAGTACTTC.

V and J are TRBV18 and TRBJ2-3; D unresolved. With 3 bases removed from V and 4 bases from J, the gap between germline ends came to 17 bases. The CDR3 sequence is 16 residues long. Germline assignment: CDR1 KGHSH and CDR2 LQKENI. The DNA of the CDR3 is TGTGCCAGCTCACCGTCGGCAGGACCCAGCGCAGATACGCAGTATTTT. Translating it yields CASSPSAGPSADTQYF. The full variable domain, with the rest looked up from reference TRBV18 and TRBJ2-3, is NAGVMQNPRHLVRRRGQEARLRCSPMKGHSHVYWYRQLPEEGLKFMVYLQKENIIDESGMPKERFSAEFPKEGPSILRIQQVVRGDSAAYFCASSPSAGPSADTQYFGPGTRLTVL.

The chain is built from TRBV4-3 and TRBJ2-5; 9 bases line up with TRBD2. Germline CDR1 reads LGHNA; CDR2 reads YSLEER. This CDR3 region has 15 residues. J gave up 5 bases and V 1 base, and 5 bases lay outside the gene matches. CDR3 bases: TGCGCCAGCAGCCAAGGGCTAGCGGGGCTCGAGACCCAGTACTTC. This sequence encodes CASSQGLAGLETQYF.

This chain uses TRBV28 with TRBJ2-5; perhaps TRBD1 as D (6 bases). Germline V gene data show CDR1 as MDHEN and CDR2 as SYDVKM. V was trimmed by 6 bases and J by 5 bases, leaving 13 bases between them. This CDR3 has 13 amino acids. The CDR3 here is CASSLGQLETQYF. Written as DNA, the CDR3 is TGTGCCAGCAGCCTAGGACAGCTTGAGACCCAGTACTTC.

This chain joins TRBV7-2 and TRBJ2-2; D call uncertain. The V end was cut by 2 bases, the J end by 4 bases, with 5 bases between. The CDR3 spans 13 residues. The germline CDR1 and CDR2 sequences are SGHTA and FQGNSA. The CDR3 DNA follows: TGTGCCAGCAGCTTATCTGGCACCGGGGAGCTGTTTTTT. Residues: CASSLSGTGELFF. Based on the CDR3 plus reference TRBV7-2 and TRBJ2-2, the full variable domain is GAGVSQSPSNKVTEKGKDVELRCDPISGHTALYWYRQSLGQGLEFLIYFQGNSAPDKSGLPSDRFSAERTGGSVSTLTIQRTQQEDSAVYLCASSLSGTGELFFGEGSRLTVL.

The chain couples TRBV18 to TRBJ2-3, with D possibly TRBD1 on 6 matching bases. This CDR3 is built from 14 residues. V was cut by 5 bases and J by 2 bases, with 11 bases left in between. CDR1 KGHSH and CDR2 LQKENI come from the germline V gene. The CDR3 reads CASSTGQTTDTQYF. The CDR3 coding sequence is TGTGCCAGCTCAACCGGACAGACCACAGATACGCAGTATTTT.

This rearrangement joins TRBV9 to TRBJ1-3, with 7 bases fitting TRBD1. Trimming took 4 bases from V and 3 from J; bases not matched to a gene: 10. This CDR3 spans 16 amino acids. In germline, CDR1 is SGDLS, CDR2 YYNGEE. The CDR3, as DNA: TGTGCCAGCAGCCCCGGTGCAGGGACAGTTGGAAACACCATATATTTT. Protein product: CASSPGAGTVGNTIYF. The whole variable domain, filled in from reference TRBV9 and TRBJ1-3, reads DSGVTQTPKHLITATGQRVTLRCSPRSGDLSVYWYQQSLDQGLQFLIQYYNGEERAKGNILERFSAQQFPDLHSELNLSSLELGDSALYFCASSPGAGTVGNTIYFGEGSWLTVV.

The chain has TRBV25-1 and TRBJ1-2; no clear D. CDR1 is MGHDK, CDR2 SYGVNS, per germline. The ends were cut back, 0 bases at V and 2 bases at J, with 10 bases in the middle. This CDR3 contains 15 residues. The CDR3 spells CASSEYRAGNYGYTF. The CDR3 DNA follows: TGTGCCAGCAGTGAATATAGGGCCGGGAACTATGGCTACACCTTC.

The rearrangement links TRBV4-3 to TRBJ2-5; 11 positions match TRBD2. This CDR3 region has 17 residues. Germline V gene lookup returns CDR1 LGHNA and CDR2 YSLEER. V trimming: 0 bases; J trimming: 5 bases; junction bases outside the gene matches: 8. CDR3 coding DNA: TGCGCCAGCAGCCAAGATTTAACGGCTAGCGGGAGGGAGACCCAGTACTTC. Protein sequence: CASSQDLTASGRETQYF.

The V and J genes are TRBV4-1 and TRBJ2-5, with D uncertain. The CDR3 runs 14 residues. V shed 1 base and J shed 3 bases, with 9 bases lying between them. Germline V gene data show CDR1 as MGHRA and CDR2 as YSYEKL. The CDR3 nucleotides read TGCGCCAGCAGCCAAGGAGTATACAAAGAGACCCAGTACTTC. Translating gives CASSQGVYKETQYF.

This chain's CDR3 is CRGQGGNEAFF. CDR3 DNA: TGCAGGGGACAGGGGGGGAATGAAGCTTTCTTT. This rearrangement joins TRBV20-1 to TRBJ1-1, with 11 bases fitting TRBD1. CDR3 length equals 11 residues. Germline assignment: CDR1 DFQATT and CDR2 SNEGSKA (reference sequence).